The 30 T cell receptor beta chains below were found in one sample sequenced in a study of blood T cell repertoires in COVID-19. Data came from immunoSEQ multiplex PCR; TCRdb stores just in-frame clones and leaves some out. The sample contains 31,000 or so clones, roughly 90% of which appear only once. The sample comprised peripheral blood. These receptors came from a man aged 55 to 70 with active COVID-19.

This chain uses TRBV30 with TRBJ1-1; D remains ambiguous. V lost 0 bases to trimming and J lost 1 base, with 12 bases between them. The V gene's germline CDR1 is GTSNPN and CDR2 SVGIG (reference sequence). The CDR3 contains 15 residues. The CDR3 loop is CAWSVAPTRNTEAFF. In DNA form, the CDR3 reads TGTGCCTGGAGTGTGGCCCCCACCAGGAACACTGAAGCTTTCTTT.

The chain joins TRBV30 to TRBJ2-5; 8 bases agree with TRBD2. Germline V gives CDR1 GTSNPN, CDR2 SVGIG (reference sequence). This CDR3 contains 16 residues. Unmatched junction bases numbered 6, after V lost 0 bases and J lost 0 bases. The CDR3 nucleotides read TGTGCCTGGAGTGTACTCGGCGGGGGGTACCAAGAGACCCAGTACTTC. Its protein product is CAWSVLGGGYQETQYF.

In nucleotides, the CDR3 is TGTGCCAGCAGCCCAGCCCCGGGGAGGAACACTGAAGCTTTCTTT. This sequence encodes CASSPAPGRNTEAFF. This chain connects TRBV7-2 to TRBJ1-1; D uncertain. Germline CDR1 and CDR2: SGHTA and FQGNSA. Trimming left V 5 bases short and J 1 base short, with 14 bases between. This CDR3 contains 15 residues.

The J gene is TRBJ1-2, the V gene TRBV2, with TRBD1 identical over 10 bases. From germline, CDR1 is SNHLY and CDR2 FYNNEI. With 3 bases clipped from V and 6 bases from J, the junction kept 7 bases outside the gene matches. CDR3 length: 15 residues. The DNA of the CDR3 is TGTGCCAGCAGTGACCTTGACAGGGGGCGAAATGGCTACACCTTC. It translates to CASSDLDRGRNGYTF.

The V call is TRBV5-4, the J call TRBJ1-6; a possible D gene is TRBD1 (6 bases). CDR1 is SGHNT and CDR2 is YYREEE in the germline V gene (reference sequence). Trimming shortened V by 0 bases and J by 2 bases, and 9 bases separated the two germline ends. This CDR3 region has 16 residues. The CDR3 nucleotides are TGTGCCAGCAGCTTGGTAGGGGGTACCTATAATTCACCCCTCCACTTT. Translation gives CASSLVGGTYNSPLHF.

This chain uses TRBV27 with TRBJ1-1; D may be TRBD1 (6 bases). The CDR3 loop spans 15 amino acids. V gave up 6 bases and J gave up 2 bases, with 16 bases separating them. The germline gives CDR1 MNHEY, CDR2 SMNVEV (reference sequence). CDR3 bases: TGTGCCAGCAGGTTTGAGGGGGGGGATAACACTGAAGCTTTCTTT. It translates to CASRFEGGDNTEAFF.

This clone showed up just once. The rearrangement uses TRBV11-3 and TRBJ2-5; possible D gene TRBD2, 6 bases. Trimming removed 6 bases at V and 5 bases at J, with 10 bases between. CDR3 size: 12 residues. Germline assignment: CDR1 SGHNT and CDR2 YENEEA. CDR3 sequence reads: CASRDYGETQYF. The CDR3 DNA follows: TGTGCCAGCAGGGACTACGGGGAGACCCAGTACTTC.

The rearrangement links TRBV5-1 to TRBJ2-1; D is perhaps TRBD2 (5 bases). CDR1 is SGHRS, CDR2 YFSETQ, per germline. The V end was cut by 2 bases, the J end by 2 bases, with 11 bases between. The CDR3 is 15 residues long. The chain's CDR3 is CASSFPRGTYNEQFF. Written as DNA, the CDR3 is TGCGCCAGCAGCTTCCCACGGGGAACCTACAATGAGCAGTTCTTC.

The gene calls are TRBV7-9 and TRBJ2-7; D may be TRBD2 (5 bases). Trimming left V 7 bases short and J 3 bases short, with 10 bases between. Germline V gene sequence: CDR1 SEHNR, CDR2 FQNEAQ (reference sequence). The CDR3 totals 12 residues. The CDR3 sequence: CASTNGDYEQYF. The CDR3 DNA reads TGTGCCAGCACCAACGGGGACTACGAGCAGTACTTC. Full variable domain (missing parts from reference TRBV7-9 and TRBJ2-7): DTGVSQNPRHKITKRGQNVTFRCDPISEHNRLYWYRQTLGQGPEFLTYFQNEAQLEKSRLLSDRFSAERPKGSFSTLEIQRTEQGDSAMYLCASTNGDYEQYFGPGTRLTVT.

This clone turned up a few times. The gene calls are TRBV6-1 and TRBJ1-4; D is unresolved. V was pared by 1 base and J by 6 bases, with 30 bases between. The CDR3 consists of 21 residues. Germline V gives CDR1 MNHNS, CDR2 SASEGT. This CDR3 is CASSEGQDCLTKPEGYEKLFF. In DNA, the CDR3 is TGTGCCAGCAGTGAAGGGCAGGACTGCCTTACTAAACCGGAAGGGTATGAAAAACTGTTTTTT.

The chain uses TRBV5-1 and TRBJ2-7; 9 nucleotides match TRBD1. The CDR3 runs to 16 residues. Per germline, CDR1 SGHRS and CDR2 YFSETQ. V was clipped by 2 bases and J by 3 bases; unmatched bases: 9. This chain's CDR3 is CASSLTPGTGSYEQYF. Here the CDR3 DNA reads TGCGCCAGCAGCTTAACCCCCGGGACAGGGAGCTACGAGCAGTACTTC.

The chain carries TRBV5-4 and TRBJ2-7, with 13 positions matching TRBD2. The germline CDR1 and CDR2 sequences are SGHNT and YYREEE (reference sequence). V lost 4 bases, J lost 1 base, and 2 bases stayed unmatched. The CDR3 runs to 15 residues. The CDR3 is CASSQGLAGSYEQYF. The CDR3 region has the DNA TGTGCCAGCAGCCAGGGACTAGCGGGGTCCTACGAGCAGTACTTC.

The chain recombines TRBV5-1 with TRBJ1-1; the D is unclear. Germline V gives CDR1 SGHRS, CDR2 YFSETQ. The CDR3 extends over 13 amino acids. V was clipped by 4 bases and J by 1 base, with 8 bases between them. The DNA of the CDR3 is TGCGCCAGCAGCGGTACAGCGAACACTGAAGCTTTCTTT. Translating gives CASSGTANTEAFF.

V and J are TRBV21-1 and TRBJ1-2; the table assigns TRBD1, which was not confirmed against the DNA. TRBV21-1 is labeled a pseudogene. CDR3 length: 17 residues. The CDR3 DNA sequence: TGTGCCAGCAGCCCCCCCACGGACCAGGGTATTTCGCGTGGCTACACCTTC. It is translated as CASSPPTDQGISRGYTF.

V and J are TRBV15 and TRBJ1-4; TRBD1 aligns across 8 bases. With 0 bases clipped from V and 6 bases from J, the junction kept 6 bases outside the gene matches. CDR1 LNHNV and CDR2 YYDKDF come from the germline V gene (reference sequence). This CDR3 contains 16 residues. DNA for the CDR3: TGTGCCACCAGCAGAGACCTACAGGGGGTGGATGAAAAACTGTTTTTT. This codes for CATSRDLQGVDEKLFF. Supplemented by reference TRBV15 and TRBJ1-4, the full variable domain reads DAMVIQNPRYQVTQFGKPVTLSCSQTLNHNVMYWYQQKSSQAPKLLFHYYDKDFNNEADTPDNFQSRRPNTSFCFLDIRSPGLGDTAMYLCATSRDLQGVDEKLFFGSGTQLSVL.

V and J are TRBV28 and TRBJ1-5; no clear D gene. Trimming pared 2 bases from V and 7 bases from J, leaving 12 bases between. CDR1 and CDR2 (germline): MDHEN, SYDVKM. CDR3 length: 14 amino acids. CDR3 nucleotides: TGTGCCAGCAGTTTAGAACGGGGTTGGCAGCCCCAGCATTTT. Residues: CASSLERGWQPQHF.

This chain connects TRBV11-2 to TRBJ2-7; 7 bases fit TRBD1. Germline V lookup: CDR1 SGHAT, CDR2 FQNNGV. V dropped 4 bases and J dropped 3; count of bases not matched to a gene: 9. CDR3 length: 15 amino acids. CDR3 coding DNA: TGTGCCAGCAGCTCTTACAGGGGTCGTGGCTACGAGCAGTACTTC. It specifies CASSSYRGRGYEQYF.

The J gene is TRBJ1-1, the V gene TRBV6-6; D is unclear. With 6 bases removed from V and 4 bases from J, the gap between germline ends came to 9 bases. The CDR3 totals 12 residues. Germline assignment: CDR1 MNHNY and CDR2 SVGAGI (reference sequence). CDR3: CASRPTGTEAFF. The CDR3 bases are TGTGCCAGCAGGCCGACGGGCACTGAAGCTTTCTTT.

The chain uses TRBV5-8 and TRBJ1-2; 8 bases align to TRBD1. After removal of 3 bases from V and 8 bases from J, the junction contained 6 bases not matched to a gene. CDR1 SGHTS and CDR2 YDEGEE come from the germline V gene. The CDR3 contains 13 residues. The CDR3 DNA sequence: TGTGCCAGCAGCTGGGACAGGCCTCGAGGCTACACCTTC. It yields the protein CASSWDRPRGYTF.

V gene TRBV18 combines with J gene TRBJ2-1; tentatively, D is TRBD1 (7 bases). Trimming pared 3 bases from V and 8 bases from J, leaving 17 bases between. Germline V gene lookup returns CDR1 KGHSH and CDR2 LQKENI. The CDR3 consists of 15 residues. CDR3 sequence reads: CASSPPDRRVDEQFF. The DNA for the CDR3 is TGTGCCAGCTCACCCCCGGACAGGAGGGTCGATGAGCAGTTCTTC.

This chain links TRBV29-1 with TRBJ2-3; possible D gene TRBD1, 7 bases. CDR3 length equals 16 residues. Trimming took off 5 bases at V and 2 bases at J, with 20 bases between the two ends. Per germline, CDR1 SQVTM and CDR2 ANQGSEA. The CDR3 loop is CSVLEGGQPYTDTQYF. Here the CDR3 DNA reads TGCAGCGTTCTCGAGGGGGGACAGCCATACACAGATACGCAGTATTTT.

The rearrangement uses TRBV10-3 and TRBJ2-2, with D tentatively TRBD2 (6 bases). The CDR3 runs 16 residues. CDR1 is ENHRY and CDR2 is SYGVKD in the germline V gene. Trimming stripped 4 bases from V and 4 bases from J, with 16 bases between. CDR3 nucleotides: TGTGCCATCAGTGGCCGACCTGGAGGGCTCACCGGGGAGCTGTTTTTT. It specifies CAISGRPGGLTGELFF.

This clone occurred once. The chain recombines TRBV11-2 with TRBJ2-1, with a weak D call TRBD2 (7 bases). Germline CDR1 and CDR2: SGHAT and FQNNGV. This CDR3 has 16 amino acids. Trimming took 3 bases from V and 1 from J, leaving 13 bases between them. In DNA, the CDR3 is TGTGCCAGCAGCTTTATAGGGGGAGGGTCCTACAATGAGCAGTTCTTC. Translating it yields CASSFIGGGSYNEQFF.

The rearrangement links TRBV24-1 to TRBJ2-5, with TRBD1 matching 8 bases. Per the germline V gene, CDR1 is KGHDR and CDR2 is SFDVKD. The CDR3 runs to 14 residues. Losses at the gene ends were 2 bases for V and 11 bases for J; bases not matched to a gene: 9. The CDR3 DNA reads TGTGCCACCAGTGATTCGCAGGGGGCAGGGGAGCAGTACTTC. This codes for CATSDSQGAGEQYF.

As DNA, the CDR3 is TGTGCCTGGAGTCTGACATGGAATCAGCCCCAGCATTTT. Translating it yields CAWSLTWNQPQHF. The genes are TRBV30 and TRBJ1-5, with D unclear. Germline CDR1 and CDR2: GTSNPN and SVGIG (reference sequence). Deletions cut 2 bases from V and 4 bases from J, with 9 bases between. The CDR3 sequence is 13 residues long.

This sequence joins TRBV27 and TRBJ1-5, with 10 bases matching TRBD1. J gave up 7 bases and V 2 bases, and 2 bases lay outside the gene matches. CDR3 length: 14 residues. Germline lookup yields CDR1 MNHEY and CDR2 SMNVEV (reference sequence). CDR3 sequence: CASSLGTGEQPQHF. CDR3 bases: TGTGCCAGCAGTTTAGGGACAGGGGAACAGCCCCAGCATTTT.

The V and J genes are TRBV6-5 and TRBJ1-2; D is perhaps TRBD1 (5 bases). CDR3 length: 12 amino acids. Trimming took 5 bases from V and 8 from J, leaving 12 bases between them. Germline V CDR1 and CDR2: MNHEY, SVGAGI. The chain's CDR3 is CASSPRGSGYTF. The CDR3 DNA reads as TGTGCCAGCAGTCCTAGGGGATCCGGCTACACCTTC.

V and J are TRBV24-1 and TRBJ2-5, with a weak D call TRBD2 (6 bases). Germline V gene sequence: CDR1 KGHDR, CDR2 SFDVKD. V lost 3 bases to trimming and J lost 2 bases, with 9 bases between them. The CDR3 contains 14 residues. The CDR3 protein is CATSDPGTQETQYF. The CDR3 coding sequence is TGTGCCACCAGTGATCCCGGGACTCAAGAGACCCAGTACTTC.

The rearrangement uses TRBV4-1 and TRBJ1-5, with 7 bases aligning to TRBD1. This CDR3 region has 14 residues. Germline assignment: CDR1 MGHRA and CDR2 YSYEKL. The V gene end was trimmed by 5 bases and the J gene end by 3 bases; junction bases not matched to a gene: 4. This chain's CDR3 is CASSTTGTNQPQHF. In nucleotides, the CDR3 is TGCGCCAGCAGCACGACAGGGACCAATCAGCCCCAGCATTTT.

V usage is TRBV24-1 and J usage is TRBJ2-5; no clear D gene. CDR1 is KGHDR and CDR2 is SFDVKD in the germline V gene. V was cut by 1 base and J by 5 bases, with 13 bases left in between. This CDR3 has 15 residues. CDR3 in DNA: TGTGCCACCAGTGATTTAAGTGGTGGCCCCGAGACCCAGTACTTC. It codes for CATSDLSGGPETQYF.